One T cell receptor beta chain is described in this entry. The CDR3 is 15 amino acids. V lost 6 bases and J lost 3; bases outside the gene matches: 9. CDR1 is GTSNPN, CDR2 SVGIG, per germline (reference sequence). This sample was included in a study of beta chain features in type 1 diabetes. Every isolated RNA sample was fully reverse transcribed, so sequencing captured expressed TCRB transcripts. Using immunoSEQ multiplex PCR, the repertoire was profiled, and TCRdb retains in-frame clones only, with some absent. The data show 200,000 to 250,000 clones, roughly 30% seen once. V is TRBV30 and J is TRBJ2-3, with 10 bases lining up with TRBD2. Sequenced sample: central memory CD4+ T cells from blood. The source is a man younger than 40 in good health. The CDR3 nucleotides read TGTGCCTGCAGCGTAGCGGGAGGTCGGACAGATACGCAGTATTTT. It specifies CACSVAGGRTDTQYF.